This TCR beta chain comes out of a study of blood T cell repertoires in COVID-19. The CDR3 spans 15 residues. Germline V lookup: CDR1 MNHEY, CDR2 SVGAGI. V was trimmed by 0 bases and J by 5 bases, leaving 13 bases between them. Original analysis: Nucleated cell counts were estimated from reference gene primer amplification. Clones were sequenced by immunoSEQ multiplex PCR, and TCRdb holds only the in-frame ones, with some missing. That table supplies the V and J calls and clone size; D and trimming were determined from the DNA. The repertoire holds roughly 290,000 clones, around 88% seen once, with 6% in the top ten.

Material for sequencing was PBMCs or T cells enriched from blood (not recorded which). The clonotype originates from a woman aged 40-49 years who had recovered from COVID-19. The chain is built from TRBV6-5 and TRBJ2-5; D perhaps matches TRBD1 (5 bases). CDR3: CASSYSGKGPETQYF. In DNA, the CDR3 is TGTGCCAGCAGTTACTCTGGGAAGGGGCCGGAGACCCAGTACTTC.